This TCR beta chain was identified during a study of CD8 T cells in Susac syndrome. An input of about 0.45 to 1 ug of RNA was subjected to reverse transcription using random hexamers. Each CDR3 protein is one row after TCRdb ran MiXCR on the immunoSEQ multiplex PCR reads. Of 300,000 to 350,000 distinct CDR3 sequences in the sample, 90% to 95% were seen once. Bulk CD8+ and CD4+ cells came from magnetic negative isolation; CD8+ TEMRA by FACS. With 2 bases removed from V and 0 bases from J, the gap between germline ends came to 8 bases. The CDR3 is made up of 16 amino acids. CDR1 and CDR2 from the germline V gene are LGHNT and FRNRAP.

Sample: CD4+ T cells from PBMCs. The chain carries TRBV12-5 and TRBJ2-6; unclear D gene. The TCR was taken from a human donor with multiple sclerosis. As DNA, the CDR3 is TGTGCTAGTGGTTTGTTGTGGGACTCTGGGGCCAACGTCCTGACTTTC. Its translation: CASGLLWDSGANVLTF.